The 9 T cell receptor beta chains presented below share a single source sample, sequenced in a study of cytomegalovirus exposure and HLA in healthy donors. PCR employed 60 Vbeta and 13 Jbeta primers. Libraries were prepared by immunoSEQ multiplex PCR; TCRdb keeps only in-frame clonotypes and omits some of them. Here the sample spans around 150,000 clones, 77% being singletons. The specimen sequenced was PBMCs. These receptors were obtained from a man under 40 in good health and CMV-seronegative.

This chain uses TRBV4-2 with TRBJ1-3, with D uncertain. This CDR3 is built from 14 residues. In germline, CDR1 is LGHNA, CDR2 YNFKEQ. Between the trimmed V and J ends, which lost 1 base and 0 bases, there was a span of 4 bases. The CDR3 DNA sequence: TGTGCCAGCAGCCAAGTATACTCTGGAAACACCATATATTTT. Residues: CASSQVYSGNTIYF.

This chain uses TRBV28 with TRBJ2-7; possibly TRBD1 for D (5 bases). V shed 5 bases and J shed 3 bases, with 14 bases lying between them. Germline V CDR1 and CDR2: MDHEN, SYDVKM. The CDR3 is 14 amino acids. CDR3 protein: CASSITGHFYEQYF. The CDR3 DNA reads as TGTGCCAGCAGTATTACTGGACACTTCTACGAGCAGTACTTC.

This clone was counted once. This chain connects TRBV5-6 to TRBJ2-3, with a weak D call TRBD1 (6 bases). V was clipped by 4 bases and J by 0 bases, with 12 bases between them. Germline V lookup: CDR1 SGHDT, CDR2 YYEEEE. The CDR3 covers 15 residues. CDR3 DNA: TGTGCCAGCAGCCCAGGGGCCTCTAGCACAGATACGCAGTATTTT. This translates into CASSPGASSTDTQYF.

CDR3 sequence: CANNRNGRGETQYF. The CDR3 DNA sequence: TGTGCCAATAACCGAAACGGGCGCGGGGAGACCCAGTACTTC. The chain couples TRBV2 to TRBJ2-5; TRBD2 is a possible D gene (5 bases). There are 14 residues in the CDR3. Trimming removed 10 bases at V and 5 bases at J, with 20 bases between. Per germline, CDR1 SNHLY and CDR2 FYNNEI.

This chain joins TRBV6-5 and TRBJ2-3; D is perhaps TRBD2 (5 bases). The CDR3 totals 15 residues. Germline V gene sequence: CDR1 MNHEY, CDR2 SVGAGI. V was clipped by 2 bases and J by 3 bases, with 12 bases between them. The CDR3 sequence: CASSYTGLGTDTQYF. CDR3 nucleotides: TGTGCCAGCAGTTACACGGGATTGGGTACAGATACGCAGTATTTT.

The chain carries TRBV19 and TRBJ2-2, with TRBD2 as a possible D gene (5 bases). Trimming removed 10 bases from V and 5 bases from J, with 23 bases in between. The CDR3 is 16 amino acids. Germline values: CDR1 LNHDA, CDR2 SQIVND (reference sequence). This CDR3 reads CATRPEGSVMTGELFF. The CDR3 DNA follows: TGTGCCACCCGCCCTGAGGGTAGCGTAATGACCGGGGAGCTGTTTTTT.

The chain employs TRBV29-1 and TRBJ2-2; 10 nucleotides agree with TRBD2. After removal of 6 bases from V and 6 bases from J, the junction contained 10 bases not matched to a gene. Germline CDR1 is SQVTM and CDR2 is ANQGSEA. The CDR3 contains 15 residues. The CDR3 DNA follows: TGCAGCGTCGGGAGCGGGAGGGCGCCCCCCGGGGAGCTGTTTTTT. Protein: CSVGSGRAPPGELFF.

The chain joins TRBV7-9 to TRBJ2-7; weak D call: TRBD1 (5 bases). The germline V gene encodes CDR1 SEHNR and CDR2 FQNEAQ (reference sequence). Trimming removed 1 base from V and 3 bases from J, with 10 bases in between. CDR3 length: 14 residues. The CDR3 loop is CASSLEGKNYEQYF. DNA of the CDR3: TGTGCCAGCAGCTTAGAGGGGAAGAACTACGAGCAGTACTTC. The full variable domain, rest sourced from reference TRBV7-9 and TRBJ2-7, is DTGVSQNPRHKITKRGQNVTFRCDPISEHNRLYWYRQTLGQGPEFLTYFQNEAQLEKSRLLSDRFSAERPKGSFSTLEIQRTEQGDSAMYLCASSLEGKNYEQYFGPGTRLTVT.

The chain combines TRBV7-2 with TRBJ2-7, with TRBD2 identical over 11 bases. CDR1 is SGHTA, CDR2 FQGNSA, per germline. Unmatched junction bases numbered 9, after V lost 1 base and J lost 7 bases. This CDR3 has 16 amino acids. The CDR3 nucleotides read TGTGCCAGCAGCTTAGGGGCCCTCACTAGCGGGAGTGAGCAGTACTTC. It encodes CASSLGALTSGSEQYF.